One and the same sample provided the 21 T cell receptor beta chains below, sequenced in a study of blood T cells in healthy people across ages. Sample-barcoded 5' priming and a J-beta primer mix drove a second PCR of roughly 6 to 12 cycles. From the 5' RACE reads, TCRdb called clonotypes with MiXCR, one entry per CDR3 protein. The profile shows about 730,000 distinct CDR3 sequences, approximately 39% of them singletons. Sequencing used blood. The source of these receptors is a woman in her sixties in good health.

This clonotype has only a few counts. The rearrangement joins TRBV5-6 to TRBJ2-3, with D unresolved. V gave up 0 bases and J gave up 0 bases, with 8 bases separating them. The CDR3 totals 15 residues. Per the germline V gene, CDR1 is SGHDT and CDR2 is YYEEEE. The CDR3: CASSLGVPSTDTQYF. DNA for the CDR3: TGTGCCAGCAGCTTGGGGGTTCCTAGCACAGATACGCAGTATTTT. The entire variable domain, with the rest obtained from reference TRBV5-6 and TRBJ2-3, is as follows: DAGVTQSPTHLIKTRGQQVTLRCSPKSGHDTVSWYQQALGQGPQFIFQYYEEEERQRGNFPDRFSGHQFPNYSSELNVNALLLGDSALYLCASSLGVPSTDTQYFGPGTRLTVL.

This clonotype came up once. The chain is built from TRBV29-1 and TRBJ2-1, with TRBD1 matching 9 bases. V was clipped by 5 bases and J by 10 bases; unmatched bases: 9. The CDR3 extends over 13 amino acids. The germline CDR1 and CDR2 sequences are SQVTM and ANQGSEA. The chain's CDR3 is CSVLTTGGGEQFF. The CDR3 nucleotides read TGCAGCGTTCTCACCACAGGGGGCGGGGAGCAGTTCTTC.

This clonotype was counted a few times. A much larger clonotype is one base distant, so this may be a read error. The genes are TRBV12-3 or TRBV12-4 and TRBJ2-7; 8 positions agree with TRBD2. The CDR3 is 15 residues long. The V gene end was trimmed by 3 bases and the J gene end by 2 bases; junction bases not matched to a gene: 6. CDR3: CASSLGRAGAYEQYF. As DNA, the CDR3 is TGTGCCAGCAGTTTGGGACGAGCGGGAGCCTACGAGCAGTACTTC.

In the case of this clonotype: A much more abundant neighbour one base away suggests this may be a read error. The CDR3 loop reads CASSLGLSYNEQYF. CDR3 DNA: TGTGCCAGCAGCTTGGGGCTCTCCTACAATGAGCAGTACTTC. This sequence joins TRBV5-6 and TRBJ2-7; D is undetermined. CDR1 and CDR2 from the germline V gene are SGHDT and YYEEEE. V was pared by 0 bases and J by 7 bases, with 14 bases between. The CDR3 loop spans 14 amino acids.

This clonotype showed up just a few times. The V call is TRBV5-1, the J call TRBJ2-7, with 12 bases aligning to TRBD2. CDR1 and CDR2 from the germline V gene are SGHRS and YFSETQ. J gave up 6 bases and V 6 bases, and 7 bases lay outside the gene matches. The CDR3 has 14 residues. CDR3 sequence (DNA): TGCGCCAGCAATTCGGGGACTAGCGGGTTCGAGCAGTACTTC. Its translation is CASNSGTSGFEQYF.

The chain couples TRBV28 to TRBJ2-6; possible D gene TRBD1, 7 bases. The CDR3 extends over 18 amino acids. Germline CDR1 is MDHEN and CDR2 is SYDVKM. Trimming removed 3 bases at V and 3 bases at J, with 18 bases between. CDR3 nucleotides: TGTGCCAGCAGTTTTCTGGTCAGGGGGGCGAATGGGGCCAACGTCCTGACTTTC. It encodes CASSFLVRGANGANVLTF.

In this sample, this clonotype turned up a few times. The CDR3 bases are TGTGCCAGCATAGGGGGCGGGAGGACTGACGAGCAGTACTTC. Amino acid sequence: CASIGGGRTDEQYF. The rearrangement uses TRBV28 and TRBJ2-4; possible D gene TRBD2, 8 bases. The J call may not be correct, given that the DNA end is closer to TRBJ2-7. Germline V gene data show CDR1 as MDHEN and CDR2 as SYDVKM. The CDR3 spans 14 residues.

CDR3 coding DNA: TGTGCCAGCAGTTTAAGGCGGCCGGGGAGCGGGAGGGCCTACGAGCAGTACTTC. Its translation: CASSLRRPGSGRAYEQYF. This chain joins TRBV28 and TRBJ2-7, with 10 positions matching TRBD2. The junction had 12 bases not matched to a gene; V was cut back by 2 bases and J by 2 bases. CDR3 length: 18 residues. Germline-derived CDR1 and CDR2 are MDHEN and SYDVKM.

V gene TRBV20-1 combines with J gene TRBJ2-1; D is unclear. The germline V gene encodes CDR1 DFQATT and CDR2 SNEGSKA (reference sequence). Trimming took 6 bases from V and 0 from J, leaving 15 bases between them. CDR3 length equals 15 residues. The CDR3 loop reads CSAVDPKSSYNEQFF. The CDR3 DNA reads as TGCAGTGCCGTAGACCCTAAGAGCTCCTACAATGAGCAGTTCTTC.

This chain joins TRBV10-2 and TRBJ1-2; 8 nucleotides align to TRBD1. Germline trimming cut 2 bases from V and 4 bases from J; bases unmatched to any gene: 9. CDR3 size: 16 residues. CDR1 is WSHSY and CDR2 is SAAADI in the germline V gene. This CDR3 reads CASSEGGQGLGYGYTF. Here the CDR3 DNA reads TGCGCCAGCAGTGAGGGAGGACAGGGATTAGGCTATGGCTACACCTTC.

The chain couples TRBV9 to TRBJ1-1, with 8 bases aligning to TRBD1. CDR1 is SGDLS, CDR2 YYNGEE, per germline. This CDR3 is built from 14 residues. After removal of 2 bases from V and 5 bases from J, the junction contained 5 bases not matched to a gene. CDR3 amino acids: CASSVGQGGTEAFF. Written as DNA, the CDR3 is TGTGCCAGCAGCGTTGGACAGGGCGGAACTGAAGCTTTCTTT.

The chain links TRBV21-1 to TRBJ2-3; the table names TRBD2, a call not compared with the DNA. TRBV21-1 is deemed a pseudogene. This CDR3 region has 18 residues. Written as DNA, the CDR3 is TGTGCCAGCAGCAAAGTAGGGGGGCTAGCGGCCCCCACAGATACGCAGTATTTT. This codes for CASSKVGGLAAPTDTQYF.

As regards this clonotype: The junction does not match germline at one end; this may be a read error. The genes are TRBV7-2 and TRBJ2-3, with 9 bases that match TRBD2. CDR1 is SGHTA, CDR2 FQGNSA, per germline. The CDR3 covers 15 residues. In DNA form, the CDR3 reads TGTGCCGGCAGCTATAGCGGGAGCAGCACAGATACGCAGTATTTT. Its protein is CAGSYSGSSTDTQYF.

The V gene is TRBV15, the J gene TRBJ2-1, with D perhaps TRBD1 or TRBD2 (5 bases each). Trimming stripped 5 bases from V and 2 bases from J, with 10 bases between. CDR1 is LNHNV and CDR2 is YYDKDF in the germline V gene (reference sequence). There are 14 residues in the CDR3. The CDR3 DNA follows: TGTGCCACCAGCCGGGACGGAGCCTACAATGAGCAGTTCTTC. Translating gives CATSRDGAYNEQFF.

Here the CDR3 DNA reads TGTGCCAGCAGCCAAACCTCCTACAATGAGCAGTACTTC. Translation: CASSQTSYNEQYF. The rearrangement uses TRBV7-9 and TRBJ2-1; no clear D gene. TRBJ2-7 explains the end of the DNA better; the J call may be wrong. Germline V gives CDR1 SEHNR, CDR2 FQNEAQ (reference sequence). The CDR3 sequence is 13 residues long.

This clonotype has just one count. V gene TRBV20-1 combines with J gene TRBJ1-6; D is unresolved. The CDR3 contains 15 residues. Trimming cost V 0 bases and J 7 bases, with 13 bases left between them. The germline V gene has CDR1 DFQATT and CDR2 SNEGSKA (reference sequence). The CDR3 coding sequence is TGCAGTGCTAGAGACCGACCGGGCCCAAATTCACCCCTCCACTTT. It specifies CSARDRPGPNSPLHF.

This clonotype was seen only a few times. This chain connects TRBV3-1 to TRBJ2-1; tentatively, D is TRBD1 (6 bases). This CDR3 has 16 amino acids. Trimming cost V 0 bases and J 4 bases, with 13 bases left between them. Germline CDR1 is LGHDT and CDR2 is YNNKEL (reference sequence). CDR3 nucleotide sequence: TGTGCCAGCAGCCAAGATAGGGGGAGTGCATACAATGAGCAGTTCTTC. This encodes CASSQDRGSAYNEQFF.

This clonotype was counted ten times or more. The chain recombines TRBV5-1 with TRBJ1-1, with D uncertain. V was cut by 0 bases and J by 0 bases, with 3 bases left in between. The CDR3 loop spans 13 amino acids. CDR1 and CDR2 (germline): SGHRS, YFSETQ. This CDR3 reads CASSLDVNTEAFF. The CDR3 coding sequence is TGCGCCAGCAGCTTGGATGTGAACACTGAAGCTTTCTTT.

Concerning this clonotype: The junction does not match germline at one end; this may be a read error. The V call is TRBV12-3 or TRBV12-4, the J call TRBJ2-1; 7 bases agree with TRBD1. The CDR3 has 15 amino acids. CDR3 region: CASSPDRDAYNVQFF. The CDR3 nucleotides read TGTGCCAGCAGTCCCGACAGGGACGCCTACAATGTGCAGTTCTTC.

In its sample, this clonotype was seen a few times. The chain recombines TRBV5-4 with TRBJ2-1; 9 bases fit TRBD2. The CDR3 sequence is 15 residues long. V dropped 4 bases and J dropped 3; count of bases not matched to a gene: 5. Germline loops: CDR1 SGHNT, CDR2 YYREEE (reference sequence). CDR3 protein: CASSLKTSGYNEQFF. CDR3 bases: TGTGCCAGCAGCCTTAAGACTAGCGGCTACAATGAGCAGTTCTTC. Filled out from reference TRBV5-4 and TRBJ2-1, the complete variable domain reads ETGVTQSPTHLIKTRGQQVTLRCSSQSGHNTVSWYQQALGQGPQFIFQYYREEENGRGNFPPRFSGLQFPNYSSELNVNALELDDSALYLCASSLKTSGYNEQFFGPGTRLTVL.

This clonotype was observed a handful of times. The chain couples TRBV18 to TRBJ1-4, with 10 nucleotides matching TRBD1. This CDR3 spans 14 amino acids. The germline V gene encodes CDR1 KGHSH and CDR2 LQKENI. V lost 3 bases, J lost 7 bases, and 2 bases stayed unmatched. The CDR3 spells CASSPRDRGEKLFF. CDR3 DNA sequence: TGTGCCAGCTCACCCCGGGACAGGGGTGAAAAACTGTTTTTT. The whole variable domain, filled in from reference TRBV18 and TRBJ1-4, reads NAGVMQNPRHLVRRRGQEARLRCSPMKGHSHVYWYRQLPEEGLKFMVYLQKENIIDESGMPKERFSAEFPKEGPSILRIQQVVRGDSAAYFCASSPRDRGEKLFFGSGTQLSVL.